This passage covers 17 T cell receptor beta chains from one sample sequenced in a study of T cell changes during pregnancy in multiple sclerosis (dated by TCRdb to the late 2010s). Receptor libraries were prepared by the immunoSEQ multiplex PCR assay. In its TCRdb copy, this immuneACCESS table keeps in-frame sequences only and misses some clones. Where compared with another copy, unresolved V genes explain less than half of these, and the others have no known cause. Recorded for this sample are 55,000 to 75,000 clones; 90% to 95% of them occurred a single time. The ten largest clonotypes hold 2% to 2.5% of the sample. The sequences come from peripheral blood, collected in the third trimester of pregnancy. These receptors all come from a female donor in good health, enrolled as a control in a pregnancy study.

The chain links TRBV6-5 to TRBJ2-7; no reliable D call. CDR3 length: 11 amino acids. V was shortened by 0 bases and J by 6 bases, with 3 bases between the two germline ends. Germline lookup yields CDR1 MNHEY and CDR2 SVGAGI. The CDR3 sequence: CASSYSGEQYF. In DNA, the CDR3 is TGTGCCAGCAGTTACTCCGGCGAGCAGTACTTC.

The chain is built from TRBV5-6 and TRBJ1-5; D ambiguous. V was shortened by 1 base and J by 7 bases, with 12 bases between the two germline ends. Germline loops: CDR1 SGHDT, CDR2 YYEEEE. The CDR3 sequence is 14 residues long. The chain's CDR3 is CASSLRMREQPQHF. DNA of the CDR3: TGTGCCAGCAGCTTGCGGATGAGGGAACAGCCCCAGCATTTT.

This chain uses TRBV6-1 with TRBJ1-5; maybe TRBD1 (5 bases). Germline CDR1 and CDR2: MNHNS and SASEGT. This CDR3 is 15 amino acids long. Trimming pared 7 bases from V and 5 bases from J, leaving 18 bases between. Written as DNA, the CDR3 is TGTGCCAGCACCCTGATGGCGGGACCCGATCAGCCCCAGCATTTT. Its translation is CASTLMAGPDQPQHF.

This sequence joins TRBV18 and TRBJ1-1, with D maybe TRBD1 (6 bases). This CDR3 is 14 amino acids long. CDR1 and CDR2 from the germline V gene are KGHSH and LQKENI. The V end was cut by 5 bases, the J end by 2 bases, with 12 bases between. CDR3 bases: TGTGCCAGCTCAAAAGGACAGAGAAACACTGAAGCTTTCTTT. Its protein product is CASSKGQRNTEAFF.

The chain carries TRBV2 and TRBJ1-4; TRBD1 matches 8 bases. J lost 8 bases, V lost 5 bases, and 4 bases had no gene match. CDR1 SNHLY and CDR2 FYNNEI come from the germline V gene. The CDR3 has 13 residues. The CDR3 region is CASSSTGGEKLFF. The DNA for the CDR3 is TGTGCCAGCAGTTCCACAGGGGGGGAAAAACTGTTTTTT.

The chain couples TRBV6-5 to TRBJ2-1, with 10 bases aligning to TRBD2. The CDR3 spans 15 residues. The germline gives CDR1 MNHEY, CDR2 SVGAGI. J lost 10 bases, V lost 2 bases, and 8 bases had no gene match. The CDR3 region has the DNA TGTGCCAGCAGTTACGTGGCTAGCGGGGGAGGGGAGCAGTTCTTC. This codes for CASSYVASGGGEQFF.

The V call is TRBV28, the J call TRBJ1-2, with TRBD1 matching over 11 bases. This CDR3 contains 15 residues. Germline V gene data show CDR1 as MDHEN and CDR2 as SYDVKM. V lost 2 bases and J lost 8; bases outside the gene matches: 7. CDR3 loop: CASSLGGQGAGGYTF. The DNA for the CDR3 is TGTGCCAGCAGTTTAGGAGGACAGGGGGCGGGAGGCTACACCTTC.

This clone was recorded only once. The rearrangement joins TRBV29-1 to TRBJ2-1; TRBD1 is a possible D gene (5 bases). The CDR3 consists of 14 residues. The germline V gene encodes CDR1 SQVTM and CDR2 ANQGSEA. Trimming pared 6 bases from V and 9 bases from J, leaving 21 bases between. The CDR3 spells CSVDGHLGSSEQFF. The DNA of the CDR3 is TGCAGCGTGGACGGACACTTGGGTAGCAGTGAGCAGTTCTTC.

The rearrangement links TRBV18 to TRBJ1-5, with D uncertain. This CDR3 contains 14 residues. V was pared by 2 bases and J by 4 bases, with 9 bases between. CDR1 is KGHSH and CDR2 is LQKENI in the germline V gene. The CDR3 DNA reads TGTGCCAGCTCACCAGCGGGGTTGAATCAGCCCCAGCATTTT. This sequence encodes CASSPAGLNQPQHF. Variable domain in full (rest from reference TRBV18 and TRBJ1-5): NAGVMQNPRHLVRRRGQEARLRCSPMKGHSHVYWYRQLPEEGLKFMVYLQKENIIDESGMPKERFSAEFPKEGPSILRIQQVVRGDSAAYFCASSPAGLNQPQHFGDGTRLSIL.

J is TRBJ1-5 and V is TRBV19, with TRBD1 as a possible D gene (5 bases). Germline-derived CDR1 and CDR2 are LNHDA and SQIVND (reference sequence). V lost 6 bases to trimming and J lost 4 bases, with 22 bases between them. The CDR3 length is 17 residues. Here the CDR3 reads CASRSARGIPTNQPQHF. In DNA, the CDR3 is TGTGCCAGTAGGTCGGCACGGGGGATTCCTACAAATCAGCCCCAGCATTTT.

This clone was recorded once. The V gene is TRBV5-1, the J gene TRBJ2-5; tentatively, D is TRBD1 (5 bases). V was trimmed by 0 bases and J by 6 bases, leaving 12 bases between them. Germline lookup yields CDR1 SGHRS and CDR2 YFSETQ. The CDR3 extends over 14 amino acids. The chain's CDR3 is CASSLVGDWQTQYF. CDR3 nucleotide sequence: TGCGCCAGCAGCTTGGTAGGGGATTGGCAGACCCAGTACTTC.

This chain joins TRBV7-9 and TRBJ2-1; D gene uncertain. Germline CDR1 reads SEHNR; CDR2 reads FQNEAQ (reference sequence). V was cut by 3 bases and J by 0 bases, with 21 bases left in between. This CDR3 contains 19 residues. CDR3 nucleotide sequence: TGTGCCAGCAGCTTTTCTCTACCCCCCAACCCAAGCTCCTACAATGAGCAGTTCTTC. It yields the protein CASSFSLPPNPSSYNEQFF.

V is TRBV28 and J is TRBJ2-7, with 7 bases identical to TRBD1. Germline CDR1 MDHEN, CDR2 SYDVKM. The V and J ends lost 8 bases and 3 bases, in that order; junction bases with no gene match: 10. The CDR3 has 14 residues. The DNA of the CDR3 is TGTGCCAGCGGTGGACAGGTCTCGGTCTACGAGCAGTACTTC. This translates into CASGGQVSVYEQYF.

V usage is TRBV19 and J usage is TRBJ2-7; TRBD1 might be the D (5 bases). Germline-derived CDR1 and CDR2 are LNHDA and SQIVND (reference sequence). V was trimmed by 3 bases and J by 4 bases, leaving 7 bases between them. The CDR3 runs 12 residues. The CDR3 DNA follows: TGTGCCAGTAGTATGCAGGGATACGAGCAGTACTTC. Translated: CASSMQGYEQYF.

For the CDR3, the DNA is TGTGCCAGCAGCTTAAATTCGTACAATGAGCAGTTCTTC. Amino acid sequence: CASSLNSYNEQFF. This chain uses TRBV7-9 with TRBJ2-1; D uncertain. Germline loops: CDR1 SEHNR, CDR2 FQNEAQ (reference sequence). CDR3 length: 13 amino acids. Trimming stripped 2 bases from V and 4 bases from J, with 6 bases between.

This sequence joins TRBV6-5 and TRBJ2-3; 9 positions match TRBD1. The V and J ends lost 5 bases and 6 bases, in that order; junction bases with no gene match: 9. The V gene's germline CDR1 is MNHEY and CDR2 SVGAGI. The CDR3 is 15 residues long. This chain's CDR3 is CASSLLGQGGDTQYF. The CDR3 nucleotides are TGTGCCAGCAGTCTACTGGGACAGGGAGGGGATACGCAGTATTTT.

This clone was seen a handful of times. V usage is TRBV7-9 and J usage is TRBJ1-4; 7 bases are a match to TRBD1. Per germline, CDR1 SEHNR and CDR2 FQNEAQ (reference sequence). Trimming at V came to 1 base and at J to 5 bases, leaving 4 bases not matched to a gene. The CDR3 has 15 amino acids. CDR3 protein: CASSLEGQINEKLFF. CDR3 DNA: TGTGCCAGCAGCTTAGAGGGACAGATCAATGAAAAACTGTTTTTT.